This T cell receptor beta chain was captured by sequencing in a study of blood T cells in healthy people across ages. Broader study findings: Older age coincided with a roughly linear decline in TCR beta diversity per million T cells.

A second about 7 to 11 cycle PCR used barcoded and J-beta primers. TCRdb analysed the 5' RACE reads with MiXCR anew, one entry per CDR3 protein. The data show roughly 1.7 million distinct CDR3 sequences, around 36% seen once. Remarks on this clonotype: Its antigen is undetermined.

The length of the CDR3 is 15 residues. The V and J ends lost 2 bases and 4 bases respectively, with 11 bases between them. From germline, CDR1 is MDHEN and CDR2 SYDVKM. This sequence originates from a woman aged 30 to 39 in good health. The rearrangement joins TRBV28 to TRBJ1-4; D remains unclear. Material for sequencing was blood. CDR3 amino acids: CASSLGEPLNEKLFF. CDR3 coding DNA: TGTGCCAGCAGTTTAGGCGAACCGCTTAATGAAAAACTGTTTTTT. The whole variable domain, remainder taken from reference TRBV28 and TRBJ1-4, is DVKVTQSSRYLVKRTGEKVFLECVQDMDHENMFWYRQDPGLGLRLIYFSYDVKMKEKGDIPEGYSVSREKKERFSLILESASTNQTSMYLCASSLGEPLNEKLFFGSGTQLSVL.